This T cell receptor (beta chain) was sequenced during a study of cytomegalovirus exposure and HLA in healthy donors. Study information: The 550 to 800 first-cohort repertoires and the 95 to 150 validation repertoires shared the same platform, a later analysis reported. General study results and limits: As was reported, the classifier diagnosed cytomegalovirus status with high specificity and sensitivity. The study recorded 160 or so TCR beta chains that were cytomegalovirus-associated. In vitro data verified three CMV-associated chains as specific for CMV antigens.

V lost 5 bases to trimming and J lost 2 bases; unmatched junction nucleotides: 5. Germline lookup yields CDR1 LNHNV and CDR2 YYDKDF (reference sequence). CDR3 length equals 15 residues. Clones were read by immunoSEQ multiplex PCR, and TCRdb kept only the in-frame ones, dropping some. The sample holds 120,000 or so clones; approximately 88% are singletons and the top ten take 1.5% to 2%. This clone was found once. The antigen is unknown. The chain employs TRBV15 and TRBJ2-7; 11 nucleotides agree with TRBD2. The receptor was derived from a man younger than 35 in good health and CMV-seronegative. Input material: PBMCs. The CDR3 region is CATSPTSGVTYEQYF. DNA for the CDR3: TGTGCCACCAGCCCGACTAGCGGGGTAACCTACGAGCAGTACTTC. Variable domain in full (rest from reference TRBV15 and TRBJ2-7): DAMVIQNPRYQVTQFGKPVTLSCSQTLNHNVMYWYQQKSSQAPKLLFHYYDKDFNNEADTPDNFQSRRPNTSFCFLDIRSPGLGDTAMYLCATSPTSGVTYEQYFGPGTRLTVT.